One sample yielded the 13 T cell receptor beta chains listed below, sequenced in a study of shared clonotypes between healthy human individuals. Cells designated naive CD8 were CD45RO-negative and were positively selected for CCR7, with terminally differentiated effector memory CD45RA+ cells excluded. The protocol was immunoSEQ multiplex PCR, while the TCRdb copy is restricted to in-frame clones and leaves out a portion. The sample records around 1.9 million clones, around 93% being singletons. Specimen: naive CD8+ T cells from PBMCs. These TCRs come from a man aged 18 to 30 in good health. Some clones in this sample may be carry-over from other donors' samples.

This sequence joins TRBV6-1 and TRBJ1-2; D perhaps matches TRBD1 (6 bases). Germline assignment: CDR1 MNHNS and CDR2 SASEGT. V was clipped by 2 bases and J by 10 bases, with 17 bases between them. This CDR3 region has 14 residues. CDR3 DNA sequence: TGTGCCAGCAGTGAAAGGCAGGGGAGTCTAGACTACACCTTC. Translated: CASSERQGSLDYTF.

CDR3 sequence (DNA): TGTGCCAGCAGTGTTACCGGGCATGGCACTGAAGCTTTCTTT. As protein: CASSVTGHGTEAFF. V and J are TRBV2 and TRBJ1-1, with D uncertain. V was clipped by 4 bases and J by 4 bases, with 13 bases between them. Germline CDR1 SNHLY, CDR2 FYNNEI. CDR3 size: 14 residues.

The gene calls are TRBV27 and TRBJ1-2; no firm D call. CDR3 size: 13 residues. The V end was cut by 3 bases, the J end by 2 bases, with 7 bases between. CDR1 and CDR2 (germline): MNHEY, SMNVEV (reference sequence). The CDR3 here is CASSFATNYGYTF. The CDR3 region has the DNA TGTGCCAGCAGTTTTGCGACCAACTATGGCTACACCTTC.

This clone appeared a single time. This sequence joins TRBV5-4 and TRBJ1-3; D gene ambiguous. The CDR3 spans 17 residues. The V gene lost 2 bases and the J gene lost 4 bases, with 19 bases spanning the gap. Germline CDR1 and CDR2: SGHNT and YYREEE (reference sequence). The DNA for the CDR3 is TGTGCCAGCAGCTTAATATCTGACCATCGTACAGGAAACACCATATATTTT. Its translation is CASSLISDHRTGNTIYF.

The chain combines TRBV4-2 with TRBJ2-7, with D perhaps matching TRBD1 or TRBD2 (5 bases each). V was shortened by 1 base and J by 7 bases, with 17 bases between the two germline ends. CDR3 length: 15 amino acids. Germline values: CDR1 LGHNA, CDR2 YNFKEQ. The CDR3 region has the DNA TGTGCCAGCAGCCAAGGGGACCGGCAGGCGAGGGAGCAGTACTTC. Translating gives CASSQGDRQAREQYF.

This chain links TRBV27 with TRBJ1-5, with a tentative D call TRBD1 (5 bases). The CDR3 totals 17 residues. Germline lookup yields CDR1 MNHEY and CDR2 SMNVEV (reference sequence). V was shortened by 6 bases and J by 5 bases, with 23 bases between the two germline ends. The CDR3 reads CASSRGPGVPGYQPQHF. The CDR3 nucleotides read TGTGCCAGCAGCCGGGGCCCCGGGGTCCCGGGGTATCAGCCCCAGCATTTT.

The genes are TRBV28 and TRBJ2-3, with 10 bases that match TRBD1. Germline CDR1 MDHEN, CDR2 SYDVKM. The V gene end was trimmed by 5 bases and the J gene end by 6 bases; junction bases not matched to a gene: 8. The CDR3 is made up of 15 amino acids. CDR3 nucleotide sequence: TGTGCCAGCAGTGGGACAGGGGTACTTTGGGATACGCAGTATTTT. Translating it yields CASSGTGVLWDTQYF.

The CDR3 DNA is TGTGCCAGTAGGTGGCTGCACGTCTACACAGATACGCAGTATTTT. Encoded protein: CASRWLHVYTDTQYF. The chain couples TRBV19 to TRBJ2-3; unclear D gene. The CDR3 is 15 residues long. Trimming stripped 6 bases from V and 2 bases from J, with 15 bases between. Germline values: CDR1 LNHDA, CDR2 SQIVND (reference sequence). Variable domain in full (rest from reference TRBV19 and TRBJ2-3): DGGITQSPKYLFRKEGQNVTLSCEQNLNHDAMYWYRQDPGQGLRLIYYSQIVNDFQKGDIAEGYSVSREKKESFPLTVTSAQKNPTAFYLCASRWLHVYTDTQYFGPGTRLTVL.

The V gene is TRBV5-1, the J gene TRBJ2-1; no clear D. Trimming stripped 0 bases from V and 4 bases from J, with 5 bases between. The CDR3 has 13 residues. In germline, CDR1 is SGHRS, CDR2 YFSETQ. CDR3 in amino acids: CASSLELYNEQFF. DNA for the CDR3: TGCGCCAGCAGCTTGGAGTTATACAATGAGCAGTTCTTC. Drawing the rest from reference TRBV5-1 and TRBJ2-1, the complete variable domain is KAGVTQTPRYLIKTRGQQVTLSCSPISGHRSVSWYQQTPGQGLQFLFEYFSETQRNKGNFPGRFSGRQFSNSRSEMNVSTLELGDSALYLCASSLELYNEQFFGPGTRLTVL.

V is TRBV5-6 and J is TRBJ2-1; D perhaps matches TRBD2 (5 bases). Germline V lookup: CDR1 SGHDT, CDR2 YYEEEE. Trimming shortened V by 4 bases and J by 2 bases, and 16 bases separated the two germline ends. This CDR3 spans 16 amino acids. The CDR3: CASSPGVRVTYNEQFF. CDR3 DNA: TGTGCCAGCAGCCCTGGGGTGCGGGTCACCTACAATGAGCAGTTCTTC. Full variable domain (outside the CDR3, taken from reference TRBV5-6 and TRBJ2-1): DAGVTQSPTHLIKTRGQQVTLRCSPKSGHDTVSWYQQALGQGPQFIFQYYEEEERQRGNFPDRFSGHQFPNYSSELNVNALLLGDSALYLCASSPGVRVTYNEQFFGPGTRLTVL.

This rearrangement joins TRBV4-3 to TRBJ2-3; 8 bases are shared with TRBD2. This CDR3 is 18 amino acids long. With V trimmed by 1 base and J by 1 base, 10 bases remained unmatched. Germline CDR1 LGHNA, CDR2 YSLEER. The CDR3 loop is CASSQGPARREGTDTQYF. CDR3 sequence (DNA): TGCGCCAGCAGCCAAGGCCCAGCTCGGCGGGAGGGCACAGATACGCAGTATTTT.

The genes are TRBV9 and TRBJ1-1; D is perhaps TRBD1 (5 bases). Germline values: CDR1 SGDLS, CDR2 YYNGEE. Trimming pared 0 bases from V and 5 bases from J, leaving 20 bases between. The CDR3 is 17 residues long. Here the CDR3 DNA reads TGTGCCAGCAGCGTAGGCGCACAGGCAGGTTGGGGGACTGAAGCTTTCTTT. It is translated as CASSVGAQAGWGTEAFF.

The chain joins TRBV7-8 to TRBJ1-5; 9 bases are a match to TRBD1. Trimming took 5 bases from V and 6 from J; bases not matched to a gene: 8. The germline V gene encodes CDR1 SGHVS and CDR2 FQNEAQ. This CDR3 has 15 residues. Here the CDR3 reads CASSRNRDRAQPQHF. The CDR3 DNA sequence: TGTGCCAGCAGCCGGAACCGGGACAGGGCTCAGCCCCAGCATTTT.